This T cell receptor (beta chain) was obtained from a study of CD8 T cells in Susac syndrome. RNA totalling roughly 0.45 to 1 ug underwent reverse transcription with random hexamers. TCRdb re-called the immunoSEQ multiplex PCR reads with MiXCR, one entry per CDR3 protein. This table has some 220,000 distinct CDR3 sequences, 95% appearing once. The germline V gene has CDR1 LGHDT and CDR2 YNNKEL (reference sequence). Deletions cut 4 bases from V and 4 bases from J, with 16 bases between. The CDR3 extends over 15 amino acids. TEMRA cells were FACS-enriched, unlike CD8+ and CD4+ T cells, which were negatively isolated.

The sample consisted of CD4+ T cells from PBMCs. The chain combines TRBV3-1 with TRBJ1-2; a possible D gene is TRBD1 (6 bases). The sequence came from a human donor with multiple sclerosis. In DNA, the CDR3 is TGTGCCAGCAGCCTCAACCTCCGAGGGGGCTATGGCTACACCTTC. Translated: CASSLNLRGGYGYTF. Based on the CDR3 plus reference TRBV3-1 and TRBJ1-2, the full variable domain is DTAVSQTPKYLVTQMGNDKSIKCEQNLGHDTMYWYKQDSKKFLKIMFSYNNKELIINETVPNRFSPKSPDKAHLNLHINSLELGDSAVYFCASSLNLRGGYGYTFGSGTRLTVV.